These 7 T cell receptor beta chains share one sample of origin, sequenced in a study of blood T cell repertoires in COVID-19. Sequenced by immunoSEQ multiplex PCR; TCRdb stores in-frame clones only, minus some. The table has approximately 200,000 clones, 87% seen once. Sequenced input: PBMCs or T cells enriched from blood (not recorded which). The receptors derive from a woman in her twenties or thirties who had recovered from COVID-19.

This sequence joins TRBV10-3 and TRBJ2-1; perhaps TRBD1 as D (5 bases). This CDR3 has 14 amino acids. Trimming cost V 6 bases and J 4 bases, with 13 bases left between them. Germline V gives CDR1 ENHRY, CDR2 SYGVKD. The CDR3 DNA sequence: TGTGCCATCAGAACCGACAGTACTTACAATGAGCAGTTCTTC. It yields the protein CAIRTDSTYNEQFF.

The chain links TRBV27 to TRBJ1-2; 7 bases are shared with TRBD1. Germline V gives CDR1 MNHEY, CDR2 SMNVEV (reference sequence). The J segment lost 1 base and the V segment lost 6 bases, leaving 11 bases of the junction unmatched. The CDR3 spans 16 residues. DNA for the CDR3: TGTGCCAGCAGATACACGGGACAGTCCTTTAACTATGGCTACACCTTC. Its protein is CASRYTGQSFNYGYTF.

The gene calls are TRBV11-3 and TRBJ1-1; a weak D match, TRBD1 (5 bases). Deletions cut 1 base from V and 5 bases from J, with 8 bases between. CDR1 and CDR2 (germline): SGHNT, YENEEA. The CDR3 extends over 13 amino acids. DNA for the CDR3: TGTGCCAGCAGCTTAGCCGGGGGAACTGAAGCTTTCTTT. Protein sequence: CASSLAGGTEAFF.

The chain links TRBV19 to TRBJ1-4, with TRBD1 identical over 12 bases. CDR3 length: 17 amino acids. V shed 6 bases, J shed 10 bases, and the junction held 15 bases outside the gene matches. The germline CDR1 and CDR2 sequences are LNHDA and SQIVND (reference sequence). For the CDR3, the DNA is TGTGCCAGTAGCCAATTAGTCGCCGGGACAGGGGGCCGAAAACTGTTTTTT. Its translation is CASSQLVAGTGGRKLFF.

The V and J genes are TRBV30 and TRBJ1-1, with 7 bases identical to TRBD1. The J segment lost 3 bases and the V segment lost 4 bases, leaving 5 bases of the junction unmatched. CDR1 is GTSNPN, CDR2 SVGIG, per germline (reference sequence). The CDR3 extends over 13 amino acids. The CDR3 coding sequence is TGTGCCTGGATGAGGGGGCGCGACACTGAAGCTTTCTTT. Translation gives CAWMRGRDTEAFF.

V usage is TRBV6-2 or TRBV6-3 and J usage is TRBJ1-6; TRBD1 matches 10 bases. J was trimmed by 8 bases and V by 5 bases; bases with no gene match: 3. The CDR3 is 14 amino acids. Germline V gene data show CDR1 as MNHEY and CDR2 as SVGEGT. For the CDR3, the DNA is TGTGCCAGCAGTCATGGACAGGGGGATTCACCCCTCCACTTT. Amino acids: CASSHGQGDSPLHF.

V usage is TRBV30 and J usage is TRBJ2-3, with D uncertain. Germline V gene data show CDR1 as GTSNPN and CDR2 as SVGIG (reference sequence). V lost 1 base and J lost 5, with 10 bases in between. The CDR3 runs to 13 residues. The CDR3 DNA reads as TGTGCCTGGAGTGGGAGAGTTGGAGATACGCAGTATTTT. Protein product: CAWSGRVGDTQYF.